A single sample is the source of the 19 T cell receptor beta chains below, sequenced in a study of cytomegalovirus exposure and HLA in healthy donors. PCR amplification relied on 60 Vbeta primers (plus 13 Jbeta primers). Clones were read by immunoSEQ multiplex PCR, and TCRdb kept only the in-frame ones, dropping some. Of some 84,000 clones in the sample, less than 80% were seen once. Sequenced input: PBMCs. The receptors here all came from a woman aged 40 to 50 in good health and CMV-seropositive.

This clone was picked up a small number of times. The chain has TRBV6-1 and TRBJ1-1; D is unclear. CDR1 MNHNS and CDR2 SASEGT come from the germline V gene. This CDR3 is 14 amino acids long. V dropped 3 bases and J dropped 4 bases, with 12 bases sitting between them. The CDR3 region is CASSERGSGTEAFF. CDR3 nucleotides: TGTGCCAGCAGTGAGCGGGGTTCGGGCACTGAAGCTTTCTTT.

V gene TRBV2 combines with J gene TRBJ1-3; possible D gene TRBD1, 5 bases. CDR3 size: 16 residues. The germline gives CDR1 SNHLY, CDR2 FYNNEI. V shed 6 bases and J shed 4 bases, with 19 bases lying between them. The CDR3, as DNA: TGTGCCAGCAGCGGACCGTTACGGGGGACGGGAAACACCATATATTTT. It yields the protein CASSGPLRGTGNTIYF. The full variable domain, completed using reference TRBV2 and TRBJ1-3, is EPEVTQTPSHQVTQMGQEVILRCVPISNHLYFYWYRQILGQKVEFLVSFYNNEISEKSEIFDDQFSVERPDGSNFTLKIRSTKLEDSAMYFCASSGPLRGTGNTIYFGEGSWLTVV.

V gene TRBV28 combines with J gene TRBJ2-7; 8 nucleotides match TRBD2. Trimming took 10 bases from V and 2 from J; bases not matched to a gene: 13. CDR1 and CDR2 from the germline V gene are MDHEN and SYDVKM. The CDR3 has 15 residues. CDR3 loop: CATTRQREKAYEQYF. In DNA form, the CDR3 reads TGTGCCACAACCCGACAGCGGGAGAAAGCCTACGAGCAGTACTTC.

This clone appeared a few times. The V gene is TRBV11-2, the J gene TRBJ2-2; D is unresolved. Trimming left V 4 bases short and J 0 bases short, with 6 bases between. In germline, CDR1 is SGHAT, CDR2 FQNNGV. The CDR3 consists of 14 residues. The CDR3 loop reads CASSSIANTGELFF. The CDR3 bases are TGTGCCAGCAGCTCCATAGCGAACACCGGGGAGCTGTTTTTT.

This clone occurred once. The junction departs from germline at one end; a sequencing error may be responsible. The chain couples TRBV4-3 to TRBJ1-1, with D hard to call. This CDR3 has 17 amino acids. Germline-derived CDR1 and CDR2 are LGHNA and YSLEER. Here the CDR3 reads CASSQDVFGSLNAEAFF. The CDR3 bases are TGCGCCAGCAGCCAAGATGTGTTCGGGTCCCTGAACGCTGAAGCTTTCTTT.

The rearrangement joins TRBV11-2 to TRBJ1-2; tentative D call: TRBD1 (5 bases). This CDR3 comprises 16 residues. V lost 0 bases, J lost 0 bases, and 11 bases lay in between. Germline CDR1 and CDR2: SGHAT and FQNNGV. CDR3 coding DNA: TGTGCCAGCAGCTTAGATCGTCTGACAGCTAACTATGGCTACACCTTC. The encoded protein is CASSLDRLTANYGYTF.

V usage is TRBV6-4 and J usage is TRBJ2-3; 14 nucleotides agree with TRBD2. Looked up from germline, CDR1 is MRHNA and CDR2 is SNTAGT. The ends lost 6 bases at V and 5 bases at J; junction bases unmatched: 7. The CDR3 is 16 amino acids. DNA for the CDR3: TGTGCCAGCAGCCGACTAGCGGGAGGGCCCGTAGATACGCAGTATTTT. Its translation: CASSRLAGGPVDTQYF.

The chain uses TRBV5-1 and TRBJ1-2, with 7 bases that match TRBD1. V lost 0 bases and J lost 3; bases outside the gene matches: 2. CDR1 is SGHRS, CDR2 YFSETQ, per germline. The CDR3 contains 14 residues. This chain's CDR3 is CASSLGQGDYGYTF. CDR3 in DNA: TGCGCCAGCAGCTTGGGACAGGGAGACTATGGCTACACCTTC.

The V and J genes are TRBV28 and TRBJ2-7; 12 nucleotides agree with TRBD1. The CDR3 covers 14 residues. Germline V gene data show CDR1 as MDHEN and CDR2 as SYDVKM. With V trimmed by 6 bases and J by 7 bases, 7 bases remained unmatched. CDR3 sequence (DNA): TGTGCCAGCAGCCGGGGGACAGGGGGCCAGGAGCAGTACTTC. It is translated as CASSRGTGGQEQYF. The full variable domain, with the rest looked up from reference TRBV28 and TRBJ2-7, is DVKVTQSSRYLVKRTGEKVFLECVQDMDHENMFWYRQDPGLGLRLIYFSYDVKMKEKGDIPEGYSVSREKKERFSLILESASTNQTSMYLCASSRGTGGQEQYFGPGTRLTVT.

CDR3 region: CASSLSGQGAGNTIYF. The CDR3 DNA follows: TGTGCCAGCAGTTTATCGGGACAGGGGGCTGGAAACACCATATATTTT. The chain uses TRBV27 and TRBJ1-3, with 11 bases that match TRBD1. CDR1 is MNHEY and CDR2 is SMNVEV in the germline V gene (reference sequence). The CDR3 consists of 16 residues. With 0 bases clipped from V and 2 bases from J, the junction kept 0 bases outside the gene matches.

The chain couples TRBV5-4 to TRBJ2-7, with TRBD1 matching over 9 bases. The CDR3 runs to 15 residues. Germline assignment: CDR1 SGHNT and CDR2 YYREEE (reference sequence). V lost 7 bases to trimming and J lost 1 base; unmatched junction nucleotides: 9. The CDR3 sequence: CASGPGDRASYEQYF. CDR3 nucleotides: TGTGCCAGCGGCCCGGGGGACAGGGCTTCCTACGAGCAGTACTTC. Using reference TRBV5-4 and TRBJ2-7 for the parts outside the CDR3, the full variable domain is ETGVTQSPTHLIKTRGQQVTLRCSSQSGHNTVSWYQQALGQGPQFIFQYYREEENGRGNFPPRFSGLQFPNYSSELNVNALELDDSALYLCASGPGDRASYEQYFGPGTRLTVT.

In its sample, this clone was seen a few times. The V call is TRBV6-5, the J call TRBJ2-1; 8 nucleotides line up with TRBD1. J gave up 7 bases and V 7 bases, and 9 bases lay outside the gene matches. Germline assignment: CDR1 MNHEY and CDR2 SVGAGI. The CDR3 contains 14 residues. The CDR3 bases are TGTGCCAGCACCCGGAGGACAGGGATGAATGAGCAGTTCTTC. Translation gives CASTRRTGMNEQFF.

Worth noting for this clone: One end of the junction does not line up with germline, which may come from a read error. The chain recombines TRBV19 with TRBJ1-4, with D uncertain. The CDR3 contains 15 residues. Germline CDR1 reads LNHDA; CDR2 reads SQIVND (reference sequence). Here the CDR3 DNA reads TGTGCCAGTAGTTGTTGGAGGGAAAGTTTTGAAAAACTGTTTTTC. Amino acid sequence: CASSCWRESFEKLFF.

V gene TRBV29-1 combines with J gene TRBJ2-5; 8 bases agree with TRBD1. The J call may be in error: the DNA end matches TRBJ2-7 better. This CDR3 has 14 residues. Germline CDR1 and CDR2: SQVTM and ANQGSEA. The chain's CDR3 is CSVETGRGLAEQYF. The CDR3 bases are TGCAGCGTTGAAACGGGCAGGGGGCTTGCCGAGCAGTACTTC.

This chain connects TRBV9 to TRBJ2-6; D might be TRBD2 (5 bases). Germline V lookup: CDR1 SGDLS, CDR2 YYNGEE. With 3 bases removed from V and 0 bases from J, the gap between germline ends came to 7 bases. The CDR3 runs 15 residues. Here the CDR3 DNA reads TGTGCCAGCAGCGAACGGGGCTCTGGGGCCAACGTCCTGACTTTC. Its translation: CASSERGSGANVLTF.

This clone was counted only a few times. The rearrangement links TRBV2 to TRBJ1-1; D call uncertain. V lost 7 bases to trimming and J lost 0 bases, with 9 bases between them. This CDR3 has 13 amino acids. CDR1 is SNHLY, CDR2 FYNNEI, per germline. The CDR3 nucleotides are TGTGCCAGCACCCCTGAGGTGAACACTGAAGCTTTCTTT. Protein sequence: CASTPEVNTEAFF.

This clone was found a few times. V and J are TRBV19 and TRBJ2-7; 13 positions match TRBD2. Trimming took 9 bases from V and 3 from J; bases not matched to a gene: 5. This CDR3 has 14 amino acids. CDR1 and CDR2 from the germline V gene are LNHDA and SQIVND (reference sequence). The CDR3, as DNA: TGTGCCAGCCAAAGGACTAGCGGGAGCTACGAGCAGTACTTC. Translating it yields CASQRTSGSYEQYF.

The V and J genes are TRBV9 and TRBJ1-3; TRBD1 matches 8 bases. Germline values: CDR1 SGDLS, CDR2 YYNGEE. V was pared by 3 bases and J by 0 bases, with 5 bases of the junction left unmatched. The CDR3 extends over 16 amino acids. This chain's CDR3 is CASSATGASSGNTIYF. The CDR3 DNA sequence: TGTGCCAGCAGCGCGACAGGGGCCAGCTCTGGAAACACCATATATTTT.

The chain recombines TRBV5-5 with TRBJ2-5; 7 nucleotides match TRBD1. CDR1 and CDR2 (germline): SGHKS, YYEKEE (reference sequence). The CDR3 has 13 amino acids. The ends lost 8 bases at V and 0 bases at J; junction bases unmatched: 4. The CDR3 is CASSGTDQETQYF. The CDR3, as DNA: TGTGCCAGTTCGGGGACAGACCAAGAGACCCAGTACTTC.